This T cell receptor beta chain was retrieved from a study of blood T cell repertoires in COVID-19. At the level of the study: The origin of the acute and convalescent COVID-19 samples was the United States, Italy and Spain. T cells, B-cell-depleted T cells, or PBMCs supplied cDNA or gDNA.

This CDR3 is 16 amino acids long. CDR1 and CDR2 (germline): KGHDR, SFDVKD. V dropped 6 bases and J dropped 7; count of bases not matched to a gene: 10. Original handling: Estimation of nucleated cell counts was performed using reference gene primer amplification. Method: immunoSEQ multiplex PCR; TCRdb's copy keeps in-frame clones and lacks some. That table furnishes V, J and clone size, whereas the DNA furnished D and trimming. This table has about 62,000 clones, 86% appearing once. This TCR was sampled from a woman older than 75 with acute or convalescent COVID-19. Sequencing was performed on peripheral blood. This chain links TRBV24-1 with TRBJ2-1, with 11 positions matching TRBD1. CDR3 coding DNA: TGTGCCACCAGTCAGCCGGGACAGGGGGGTAAAAATGAGCAGTTCTTC. Amino acid sequence: CATSQPGQGGKNEQFF.